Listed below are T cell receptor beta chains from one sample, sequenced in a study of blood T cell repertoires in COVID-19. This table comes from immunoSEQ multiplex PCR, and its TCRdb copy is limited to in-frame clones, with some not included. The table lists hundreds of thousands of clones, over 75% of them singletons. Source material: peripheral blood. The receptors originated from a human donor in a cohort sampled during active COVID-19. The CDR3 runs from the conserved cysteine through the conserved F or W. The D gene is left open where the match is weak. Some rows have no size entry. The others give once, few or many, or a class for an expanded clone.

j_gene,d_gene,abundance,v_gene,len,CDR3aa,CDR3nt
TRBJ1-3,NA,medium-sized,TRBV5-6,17,CASSLGQGLLSGNTIYF,TGTGCCAGCAGCTTGGGGCAGGGCCTCCTCTCTGGAAACACCATATATTTT
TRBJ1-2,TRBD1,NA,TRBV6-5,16,CASSYSQGAGTVGYTF,TGTGCCAGCAGTTACTCGCAGGGGGCCGGTACGGTCGGCTACACCTTC
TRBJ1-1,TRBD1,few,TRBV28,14,CASSLTGGNTEAFF,TGTGCCAGCAGTTTGACAGGGGGGAACACTGAAGCTTTCTTT
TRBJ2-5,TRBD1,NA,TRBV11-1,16,CASSQRTGSIRETQYF,TGTGCCAGCAGCCAACGGACAGGGTCGATACGAGAGACCCAGTACTTC
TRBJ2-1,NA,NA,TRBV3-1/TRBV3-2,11,CASRFQGEQFF,TGTGCCAGCAGATTCCAGGGGGAGCAGTTCTTC
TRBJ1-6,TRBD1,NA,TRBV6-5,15,CASSRDSQVFSPLHF,TGTGCCAGCAGCCGGGACAGCCAAGTATTTTCACCCCTCCACTTT
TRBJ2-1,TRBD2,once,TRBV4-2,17,CASSQEGFSGPHNEQFF,TGTGCCAGCAGCCAGGAGGGGTTTAGCGGGCCCCACAATGAGCAGTTCTTC
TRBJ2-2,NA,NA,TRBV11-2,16,CASSSPSGTRIGELFF,TGTGCCAGCAGCTCCCCGTCCGGGACAAGAATCGGGGAGCTGTTTTTT
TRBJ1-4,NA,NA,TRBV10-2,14,CASRPGAGNEKLFF,TGCGCCAGCAGACCAGGGGCGGGTAATGAAAAACTGTTTTTT
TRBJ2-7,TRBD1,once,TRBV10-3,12,CAIGQAGYEQYF,TGTGCCATTGGACAGGCCGGGTACGAGCAGTACTTC
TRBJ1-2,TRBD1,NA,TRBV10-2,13,CASSSTGDYGYTF,TGCGCCAGCAGTTCGACAGGGGACTATGGCTACACCTTC
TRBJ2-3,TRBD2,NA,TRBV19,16,CASSRLAGGPGDTQYF,TGTGCCAGTAGTAGACTAGCGGGGGGGCCTGGAGATACGCAGTATTTT
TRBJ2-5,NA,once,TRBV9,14,CASSVSTAQETQYF,TGTGCCAGCAGCGTATCAACAGCTCAAGAGACCCAGTACTTC
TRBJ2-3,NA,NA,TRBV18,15,CASSLVATSTDTQYF,TGTGCCAGCTCATTAGTAGCGACTAGCACAGATACGCAGTATTTT
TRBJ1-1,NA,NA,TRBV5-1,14,CASSDQDRIGEAFF,TGCGCCAGCAGCGATCAAGACAGGATCGGTGAAGCTTTCTTT
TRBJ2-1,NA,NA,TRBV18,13,CASSSTVNNEQFF,TGTGCCAGCTCATCGACAGTTAACAATGAGCAGTTCTTC
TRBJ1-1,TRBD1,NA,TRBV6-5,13,CASSSHRGTEAFF,TGTGCCAGCAGTTCACACAGGGGTACTGAAGCTTTCTTT
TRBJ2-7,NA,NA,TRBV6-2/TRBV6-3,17,CASSPSVGRASPYEQYF,TGTGCCAGCAGTCCCTCCGTTGGCAGGGCCAGCCCCTACGAGCAGTACTTC
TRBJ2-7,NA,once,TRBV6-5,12,CASTQSRYEQYF,TGTGCCAGCACCCAAAGCCGCTACGAGCAGTACTTC
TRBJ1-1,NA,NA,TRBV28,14,CASSPGWRNTEAFF,TGTGCCAGCAGCCCCGGGTGGAGGAACACTGAAGCTTTCTTT
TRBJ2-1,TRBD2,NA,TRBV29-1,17,CSVEPDPLAGYYNEQFF,TGCAGCGTTGAACCGGACCCTCTAGCGGGATACTACAATGAGCAGTTCTTC
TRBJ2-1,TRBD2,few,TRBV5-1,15,CASSLVPGTRQEQFF,TGCGCCAGCAGCTTGGTTCCCGGGACTAGGCAGGAGCAGTTCTTC
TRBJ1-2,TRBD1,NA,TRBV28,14,CASRVGQGGDGYTF,TGTGCCAGCAGAGTAGGACAGGGGGGTGATGGCTACACCTTC
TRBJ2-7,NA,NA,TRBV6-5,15,CASSLLQGPRDEQYF,TGTGCCAGCAGTTTATTACAGGGTCCTCGGGACGAGCAGTACTTC
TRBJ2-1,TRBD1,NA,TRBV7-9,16,CASSLVSGQGFNEQFF,TGTGCCAGCAGCTTAGTGTCGGGACAGGGCTTCAATGAGCAGTTCTTC
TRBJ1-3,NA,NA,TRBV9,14,CASTRGEGGNTIYF,TGTGCCAGCACCCGGGGGGAAGGAGGAAACACCATATATTTT
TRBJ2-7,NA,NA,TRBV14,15,CASSPWEFGDNEQYF,TGTGCCAGCAGCCCGTGGGAGTTTGGGGATAACGAGCAGTACTTC
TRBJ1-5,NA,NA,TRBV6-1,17,CASSDRGGSLSNQPQHF,TGTGCCAGCAGTGATCGGGGGGGTAGCTTAAGCAATCAGCCCCAGCATTTT
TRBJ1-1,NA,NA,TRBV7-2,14,CASSPRRVNTEAFF,TGTGCCAGCAGCCCCAGGAGGGTAAACACTGAAGCTTTCTTT
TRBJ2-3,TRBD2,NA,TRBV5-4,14,CASSFFGGGVRQYF,TGTGCCAGCAGCTTTTTCGGCGGGGGGGTCAGGCAGTATTTT
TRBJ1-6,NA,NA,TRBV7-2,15,CASSARWGGDSPLHF,TGTGCCAGCAGCGCCCGATGGGGAGGAGATTCACCCCTCCACTTT
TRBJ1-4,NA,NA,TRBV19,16,CASSILGVATNEKLFF,TGTGCCAGTAGTATATTGGGCGTTGCAACTAATGAAAAACTGTTTTTT
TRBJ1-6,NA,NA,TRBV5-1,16,CASSSQGSSYNSPLHF,TGCGCCAGCAGCTCGCAGGGGAGCTCCTATAATTCACCCCTCCACTTT
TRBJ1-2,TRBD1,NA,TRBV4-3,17,CASSQGNQGASGNGYTF,TGCGCCAGCAGCCAAGGGAATCAGGGGGCGTCAGGGAATGGCTACACCTTC
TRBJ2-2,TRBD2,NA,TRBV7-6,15,CASSPALAGTGELFF,TGTGCCAGCAGCCCCGCGCTAGCGGGAACCGGGGAGCTGTTTTTT
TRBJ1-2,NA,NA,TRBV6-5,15,CASSPLGASNYGYTF,TGTGCCAGCAGCCCATTGGGGGCTAGCAACTATGGCTACACCTTC
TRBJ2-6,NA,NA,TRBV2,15,CASGRGTSGANVLTF,TGTGCCAGCGGGAGGGGGACTTCTGGGGCCAACGTCCTGACTTTC
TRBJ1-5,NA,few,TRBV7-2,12,CASSSLNQPQHF,TGTGCCAGCAGCTCACTCAATCAGCCCCAGCATTTT
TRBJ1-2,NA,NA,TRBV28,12,CASIQGSLGYTF,TGTGCCAGCATCCAGGGGAGTTTGGGCTACACCTTC
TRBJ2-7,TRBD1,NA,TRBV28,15,CASSQDRGFPYEQYF,TGTGCCAGCAGTCAAGACAGGGGGTTCCCCTACGAGCAGTACTTC
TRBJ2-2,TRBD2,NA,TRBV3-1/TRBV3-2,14,CASSRAGATGELFF,TGTGCCAGCAGCCGGGCGGGAGCTACCGGGGAGCTGTTTTTT
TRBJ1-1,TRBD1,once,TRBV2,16,CASSEGQGFAGTEAFF,TGTGCCAGCAGTGAGGGACAGGGGTTCGCGGGCACTGAAGCTTTCTTT
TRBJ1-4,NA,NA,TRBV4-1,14,CASSQVQGIEKLFF,TGCGCCAGCAGCCAAGTTCAGGGTATTGAAAAACTGTTTTTT
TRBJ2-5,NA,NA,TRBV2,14,CASSEGSRGVTQYF,TGTGCCAGCAGTGAAGGCAGTCGGGGAGTGACCCAGTACTTC
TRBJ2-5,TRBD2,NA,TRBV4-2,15,CASSQVSGGPEVQYF,TGTGCCAGCAGCCAAGTAAGCGGGGGCCCCGAGGTCCAGTACTTC
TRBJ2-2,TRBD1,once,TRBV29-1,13,CSVGHRGPGELFF,TGCAGCGTGGGTCACAGGGGCCCCGGGGAGCTGTTTTTT
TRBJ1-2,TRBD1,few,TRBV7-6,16,CASSLNPPGQGSGYTF,TGTGCCAGCAGCCTAAATCCGCCGGGACAGGGGAGCGGCTACACCTTC
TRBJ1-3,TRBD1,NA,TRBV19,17,CASSISGTGITGNTIYF,TGTGCCAGTAGCATATCCGGGACAGGGATCACTGGAAACACCATATATTTT
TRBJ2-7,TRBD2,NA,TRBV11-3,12,CASSLGEGERYF,TGTGCCAGCAGCTTAGGGGAGGGAGAGCGGTACTTC
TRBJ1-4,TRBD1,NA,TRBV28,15,CASRAHRGTNEKLFF,TGTGCCAGCAGGGCCCACAGGGGAACTAATGAAAAACTGTTTTTT
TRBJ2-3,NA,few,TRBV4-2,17,CASSRLPGERSTDTQYF,TGTGCCAGCAGCCGCCTCCCAGGCGAACGTAGCACAGATACGCAGTATTTT
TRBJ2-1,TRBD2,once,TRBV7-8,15,CASSFLAGGGNEQFF,TGTGCCAGCAGCTTCCTAGCGGGAGGGGGGAATGAGCAGTTCTTC
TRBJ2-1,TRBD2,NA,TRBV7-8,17,CASSKPGLAGGGNEQFF,TGTGCCAGCAGCAAGCCGGGACTAGCGGGAGGGGGGAATGAGCAGTTCTTC
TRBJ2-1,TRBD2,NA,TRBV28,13,CASRSGGQDEQFF,TGTGCCAGCAGAAGCGGGGGGCAGGATGAGCAGTTCTTC
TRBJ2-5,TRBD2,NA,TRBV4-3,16,CASSHGLAGGQETQYF,TGCGCCAGCAGCCACGGACTAGCGGGGGGGCAAGAGACCCAGTACTTC
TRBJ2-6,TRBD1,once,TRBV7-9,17,CASSLEGAGFGANVLTF,TGTGCCAGCAGCTTAGAGGGGGCGGGCTTTGGGGCCAACGTCCTGACTTTC
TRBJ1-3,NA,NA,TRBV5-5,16,CASSLGTASSGNTIYF,TGTGCCAGCAGCTTGGGGACAGCGAGCTCTGGAAACACCATATATTTT
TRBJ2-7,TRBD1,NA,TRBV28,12,CASRMTGSEQYF,TGTGCCAGCAGGATGACAGGGTCCGAGCAGTACTTC
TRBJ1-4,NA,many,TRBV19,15,CASSITERADEKLFF,TGTGCCAGTAGTATTACGGAGAGGGCGGATGAAAAACTGTTTTTT